A selection of T cell receptor beta chains follows, all from one sample in a study of shared clonotypes between healthy human individuals. Generated by immunoSEQ multiplex PCR, the TCRdb table keeps only in-frame clones and is missing some. The sample contains approximately 240,000 clones, about 65% of which appear only once. Sequenced sample: memory CD4+ T cells sorted from blood. The receptors come from a man aged 25 to 45 in good health. Each CDR3 is given with its conserved first and last residue. The D gene is left open where the match is weak. Only part of the rows carry a size: once, few, many, or a class if the clone is expanded.

TRBV19	TRBD2	TRBJ2-1	NA	CASSRGLAGGPDNEQFF	TGTGCCAGTAGCCGAGGACTAGCGGGAGGGCCGGACAATGAGCAGTTCTTC
TRBV4-1	NA	TRBJ2-3	NA	CASSTGQTDTQYF	TGCGCCAGCTCGACCGGACAGACAGATACGCAGTATTTT
TRBV5-4	TRBD1	TRBJ1-2	once	CASSLALTGGGYTF	TGTGCCAGCAGCTTGGCCCTCACAGGGGGTGGCTACACCTTC
TRBV2	TRBD2	TRBJ2-1	NA	CASSWGLALYNEQFF	TGTGCCAGCAGTTGGGGACTAGCGCTCTACAATGAGCAGTTCTTC
TRBV5-4	NA	TRBJ2-7	NA	CASSPRSGEQYF	TGTGCCAGCAGCCCCCGGTCGGGGGAGCAGTACTTC
TRBV6-4	NA	TRBJ2-1	NA	CASSDLGVNEQFF	TGTGCCAGCAGTGACTTAGGGGTCAATGAGCAGTTCTTC
TRBV5-1	TRBD1	TRBJ2-7	NA	CASTWDSREQYF	TGCGCCAGCACCTGGGACAGTCGGGAGCAGTACTTC
TRBV7-2	NA	TRBJ2-3	NA	CASSRDFSSTDTQYF	TGTGCCAGCAGCCGGGACTTCTCAAGCACAGATACGCAGTATTTT
TRBV11-2	NA	TRBJ2-1	NA	CASPPRGRGPNEQFF	TGTGCCAGCCCCCCAAGGGGGAGAGGGCCCAATGAGCAGTTCTTC
TRBV29-1	TRBD2	TRBJ2-3	NA	CSGRTSGRQDTQYF	TGCAGCGGCCGGACTAGCGGGAGGCAAGATACGCAGTATTTT
TRBV29-1	NA	TRBJ2-3	NA	CSVGELGDTQYF	TGCAGCGTTGGAGAGTTAGGAGATACGCAGTATTTT
TRBV5-6	NA	TRBJ1-2	NA	CASSLPNQRGRYGYTF	TGTGCCAGCAGCTTGCCCAACCAAAGAGGGAGATATGGCTACACCTTC
TRBV6-6	NA	TRBJ2-7	few	CASSYQDRSEQYF	TGTGCCAGCAGTTACCAAGACAGATCCGAGCAGTACTTC
TRBV7-2	NA	TRBJ1-3	NA	CASSLRGASSGNTIYF	TGTGCCAGCAGCTTAAGGGGGGCTAGCTCTGGAAACACCATATATTTT
TRBV6-1	NA	TRBJ2-1	few	CASRRTANSYNEQFF	TGTGCCAGCCGAAGGACAGCCAACTCCTACAATGAGCAGTTCTTC
TRBV29-1	NA	TRBJ1-2	few	CSLSRVYGYTF	TGCAGCTTGTCCCGGGTCTATGGCTACACCTTC
TRBV15	NA	TRBJ2-7	few	CATSRARGQFYEQYF	TGTGCCACCAGCAGAGCAAGAGGACAGTTCTACGAGCAGTACTTC
TRBV15	NA	TRBJ1-3	NA	CATSTGSGNTIYF	TGTGCCACCAGCACAGGGAGTGGAAACACCATATATTTT
TRBV19	TRBD2	TRBJ2-4	NA	CASKTASGSNIQYF	TGTGCCAGTAAGACAGCTAGCGGGAGTAACATTCAGTACTTC
TRBV4-3	TRBD2	TRBJ2-3	NA	CASSQDREADTQYF	TGCGCCAGCAGCCAAGATCGGGAGGCAGATACGCAGTATTTT
TRBV7-2	TRBD2	TRBJ2-7	few	CASSLAGTSVSYEQYF	TGTGCCAGCAGCTTAGCTGGGACTAGCGTCTCCTACGAGCAGTACTTC
TRBV6-6	TRBD1	TRBJ1-4	NA	CASSWTGGGEKLFF	TGTGCCAGCAGCTGGACAGGGGGGGGTGAAAAACTGTTTTTT